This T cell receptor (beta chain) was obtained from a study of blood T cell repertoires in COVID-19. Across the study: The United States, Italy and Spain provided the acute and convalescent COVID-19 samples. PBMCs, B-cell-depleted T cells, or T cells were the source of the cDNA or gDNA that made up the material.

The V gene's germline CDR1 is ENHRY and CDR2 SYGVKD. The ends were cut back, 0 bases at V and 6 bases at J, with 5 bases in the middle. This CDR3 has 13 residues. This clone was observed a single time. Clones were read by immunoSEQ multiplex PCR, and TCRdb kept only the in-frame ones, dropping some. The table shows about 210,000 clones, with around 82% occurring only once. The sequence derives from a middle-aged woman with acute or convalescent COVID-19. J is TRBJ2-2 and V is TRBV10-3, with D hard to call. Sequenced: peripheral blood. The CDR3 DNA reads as TGTGCCATCAGTGAGTCGAGTCCCGGGGAGCTGTTTTTT. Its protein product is CAISESSPGELFF.